This T cell receptor beta chain was sequenced for a study of cytomegalovirus exposure and HLA in healthy donors (dated by TCRdb to 2017 to 2019). For the study in its entirety: According to an earlier analysis of several hundred of the donors, some 180 million T cells yielded some 110 million unique TCR beta sequences and approximately 300 Gb of sequence data. The study was designed to test whether signatures of past pathogen exposure could be identified by cataloging public T cell receptors. A separate validation cohort of roughly 130 different subjects was used in addition to the 666-subject first cohort. Alongside the repertoire data, information on donor age, sex, ethnicity and CMV serostatus was compiled. Roughly five DR-DQ haplotypes were handled as single units for association and clustering because linkage in the cohort was strong. Genome-wide SNP genotypes for about 65% of the roughly 670 donors were used in a later genetic analysis, which treated that subset as a discovery cohort. Using immunosequencing, the study profiled T cell repertoires from roughly 650 subjects and related those repertoires to cytomegalovirus serostatus. All discovery cohort repertoires had been generated using a single sequencing platform. To study patterns of TCR occurrence, a later analysis re-analyzed previously published TCR beta repertoires from 550 to 800 donors and added high-resolution HLA genotyping. Rather than using new phenotypic data, the later analysis identified candidate immune exposures from TCR beta sequences and from how often those sequences occurred across donors. An earlier analysis of 587 of the donors applied high-throughput TCR beta sequencing to assess whether each TCR beta V gene segment acted as functional or pseudogenic. High-throughput TCR immunosequencing, statistical association of individual TCRs with disease status, and machine learning were combined to predict cytomegalovirus infection status. Among a few hundred genotyped donors of the cohort, an average of approximately 230,000 unique TCR beta nucleotide sequences were sequenced per donor, roughly 20% of them non-productive. HLA typing covered class I and class II loci at four-digit resolution. Approximately 310 gigabases of sequencing data and approximately 84 million unique TCR sequences were included in an early release covering about 700 HLA-typed donors. The genetic ancestry cluster associated with self-reported Caucasian donors included over 80% of the 398 genotyped donors. The number of donors typed differed by locus, with 629-630 for A, B, C, DRB1 and DQB1, 522 for DQA1, 606 for DPA1, and over 400 for DPB1.

The method behind the library was the immunoSEQ multiplex PCR assay. The multiplex PCR relied on a mix of 60 forward primers for TCR Vbeta segments and 13 reverse primers for TCR Jbeta segments. The CDR3 region of rearranged TCR beta genes was amplified from genomic DNA with a multiplex PCR assay. On the Illumina HiSeq System, the amplified TCR beta libraries were sequenced as 87-base-pair reads. The authors' pipeline ran thus. A later analysis tallied 80 million to 95 million unique TCR beta chains across the 660 or so repertoires, and roughly 11 million of those chains were shared by two or more donors. Raw reads were error-corrected and collapsed into unique sequences with a nearest-neighbor algorithm that merged closely related sequences to remove PCR and sequencing errors. Alignment of CDR3 sequences to IMGT reference sequences was used to assign V, D and J gene segments. For a sequence to be retained, at least a six-nucleotide match to both a V gene segment and a J gene segment was required. Rearrangements were called productive when the CDR3 lacked stop codons and stayed in frame with V and J; all others were non-productive. Following IMGT convention, CDR3 was defined as the stretch from the second conserved V-encoded cysteine to the conserved J-encoded phenylalanine. The earlier analysis of 587 of the donors excluded sequences that lacked an unambiguous match to a single V gene segment. In an earlier analysis of a few hundred of the donors, V segments were called functional above 56.7% productive rearrangements and were called segregating when the between-donor standard deviation exceeded 5%. A statistical classification framework was built for diagnosing cytomegalovirus status from the catalog of TCR beta chain sequences. A later analysis assigned V and J genes by comparing TCR nucleotide sequences with IMGT/GENE-DB human TR gene sequences. In a later analysis, CDR3 sequences and most-parsimonious VDJ recombination scenarios were assigned using the TCRdist pipeline. In a later analysis, each TCR beta chain was defined by its CDR3 amino acid sequence together with its V-gene family, and reads without a unique V-gene family were excluded. To address suspected cross-contamination and a sequencing artifact, a later analysis removed several hundred highly shared, low-generation-probability nucleotide sequences. A later analysis calculated a clonal expansion index for each public chain from normalized within-repertoire ranks of inferred template counts. Generation probabilities in a later analysis came from a VDJ recombination model fitted to out-of-frame rearrangements, and those results were checked against IGoR. In a later analysis, hypergeometric tests were used to score TCR-TCR, TCR-HLA and TCR-CMV co-occurrence, with a repertoire-size bias correction applied to TCR pairs. False discovery rates were estimated in a later analysis by permuting HLA or CMV assignments 20 times. In a later analysis, co-occurring TCRs were grouped using DBSCAN, with TCRdist sequence similarity added in when clustering inside HLA-allele-positive subsets. Repertoires with fewer than 30,000 or more than 120,000 public chains were left out of co-occurrence clustering, as were roughly five repertoires with anomalous nucleotide sharing. In TCRdb, the immuneACCESS table is reduced to in-frame sequences with V and J assigned. These tables do not hold every clone; where another copy was compared, an unresolved V gene accounts for under half, and the others remain unexplained. V, J and clone size reflect that table, while D and trimming were determined from the DNA. Here the sample has about 150,000 clones; 65% to 80% occur a single time. The leading ten clones occupy less than 15% of the sample.

For this chain, trimming is 2 bases at the V end and 5 bases at the J end, and the number of junction bases without a gene match is 0. The CDR3 measures 12 amino acids from cysteine to phenylalanine. The only DNA kept is the CDR3, 36 bases in frame from the first base. The CDR1 and CDR2 encoded by the germline V gene are SGHRS and YFSETQ. Concerning this clone itself: Its antigen is currently not known. Qualities for individual bases were not recorded, and no much larger clone is one base off.

Overall results and qualifications from the work: In a later analysis, most CMV-associated TCR beta chains were found to appear HLA-restricted, with HLA associations seemingly driven largely by CMV exposure. Because the 87-base-pair reads could not distinguish some IMGT-functional V segments, including TRBV6-2 and TRBV6-3, those segments were excluded. Correlated functional status among segregating V segments might reflect linkage disequilibrium, but an unknown experimental factor could not be ruled out. An association between a missense DCLRE1C variant and V-gene and J-gene trimming of TCR beta chains was found in a later genetic analysis and replicated in an independent cohort. The classifier was reported to diagnose cytomegalovirus status with high specificity and sensitivity in both the original and validation cohorts. Because counts were too low, about 18 rarely observed V segments, including chromosome 9 orphons, were excluded from the earlier analysis of roughly 580 of the donors. When HLA alleles, especially DR and DQ, strongly co-occurred, attributing TCR associations to individual alleles was difficult. Roughly uniform sequencing depth across donors was assumed in presence/absence analyses, although this assumption may not hold. In this cohort, only TCR beta chains were sequenced, and detectable features were limited by the absence of alpha or paired-chain data. A later analysis found that TCR association rates varied across HLA loci, with DRB1 alleles showing the most associated TCRs and HLA-C alleles the fewest. According to a later analysis, parvovirus B19, influenza, CMV and Epstein-Barr virus appeared linked to several top co-occurrence clusters. In an earlier analysis of some 500 of the donors, most TCR beta V segments were observed in productive rearrangements about 90% or about 30% of the time, broadly matching IMGT annotations. A few of the identified cytomegalovirus-associated TCR beta chains were confirmed in vitro to be specific for cytomegalovirus antigens. For the cohort, immune exposure information was limited to CMV serostatus. Compared with the approximately 700-donor mean, donors in an Asian-associated ancestry cluster had fewer N-insertions in productive TCRs, according to a later genetic analysis. HLA typing was unavailable for some donors at each locus, so association tests used only the typed subset. It was suggested by the authors that the approach could potentially be generalized to other disease states and immunological phenotypes. A total of some 180 TCR beta chains were listed by the study as associated with cytomegalovirus. A cluster of highly shared sequence variants was judged likely to be a technical artifact of the sequencing pipeline. Specific HLA alleles were associated with 15,000 to 20,000 TCR beta sequences at a false discovery rate of 0.05 in a later analysis. Across donors, most TCR sequences were observed very rarely, whereas some public TCRs were present in many individuals. A further reported finding was that TCR beta sequences accurately predicted the HLA-A and HLA-B alleles for most subjects in the first cohort. In a later analysis, HLA-associated TCR beta chains were found to be more clonally expanded and to have lower generation probabilities than equally common non-associated chains.

The cohort comprised hundreds of healthy bone marrow donors. At the time of sampling, all cohort members were nominally healthy, though unrecorded immune exposures were likely present. The donor tested CMV seropositive, placing the donor among the 289 seropositive members of the cohort. Every donor gave a peripheral blood sample, and the peripheral blood mononuclear cells from that sample were used for TCR beta sequencing. Genomic DNA was extracted from the blood cell samples with the Qiagen DNeasy Blood Extraction Kit. The rearrangement combines TRBV5-1 with TRBJ2-7; TRBD1 aligns with 8 central bases. Sequencing was done on a sample of PBMCs. The sequence derives from a man aged 35 to 55 in good health and CMV-seropositive. This receptor carries the CDR3 CASSFRGHEQYF. The bases are TGCGCCAGCAGCTTCAGGGGGCACGAGCAGTACTTC.